This record concerns one T cell receptor beta chain sequence. The data derive from a study of cytomegalovirus exposure and HLA in healthy donors. Primers included in the PCR were 60 Vbeta and 13 Jbeta primers. Generated by immunoSEQ multiplex PCR, the TCRdb table keeps only in-frame clones and is missing some. The sample records more than 85,000 clones, 76% being singletons. The CDR3 length is 13 residues. Germline trimming cut 4 bases from V and 8 bases from J; bases unmatched to any gene: 5. Germline CDR1 LNHDA, CDR2 SQIVND (reference sequence). Material: PBMCs. The J gene is TRBJ2-1, the V gene TRBV19, with TRBD1 matching 7 bases. This clonotype originated in a woman between 50 and 59 years old in good health and CMV-seropositive. The CDR3 DNA reads as TGTGCCAGTAGTACTCGACAGGGTTATGAGCAGTTCTTC. This codes for CASSTRQGYEQFF.